Reported below is one TCR beta chain. This clone was counted a few times. No antigen is known for it. One base away there is no much larger clone; base qualities are not given. These data come from a study of cytomegalovirus exposure and HLA in healthy donors (dated by TCRdb to about 2017). Regarding the complete study: An earlier analysis of under 600 of the donors reported approximately 290 Gb of sequence data and around 120 million unique TCR beta sequences from approximately 180 million T cells. Donor age, sex, ethnicity and CMV serostatus were compiled together with the repertoire data. Among around 400 genotyped donors of the cohort, an average of around 250,000 unique TCR beta nucleotide sequences was sequenced per donor, of which about 18% were non-productive. The number of donors typed differed by locus, with 629-630 for A, B, C, DRB1 and DQB1, roughly 520 for DQA1, 606 for DPA1, and roughly 450 for DPB1. The later analysis used no new phenotypic data to find candidate immune exposures, relying instead on TCR beta sequences and their occurrence across donors. A later genetic analysis took genome-wide SNP genotypes for 398 of the 666 donors and used that subset as a discovery cohort. Of the roughly 410 genotyped donors, 75% to 85% were placed in the genetic ancestry cluster associated with self-reported Caucasian donors. HLA typing included class I and class II loci at four-digit resolution. The study aimed to test whether cataloging public T cell receptors could reveal signatures of past pathogen exposure. An earlier analysis of 500 to 750 of the donors applied high-throughput TCR beta sequencing to assess whether each TCR beta V gene segment acted as functional or pseudogenic. Using immunosequencing, the study profiled T cell repertoires from 500 to 800 subjects and related those repertoires to cytomegalovirus serostatus. Roughly 300 gigabases of sequencing data and some 85 million unique TCR sequences were included in an early release covering several hundred HLA-typed donors. Along with the approximately 600-subject first cohort, a separate validation cohort of over a hundred different subjects was used. A later analysis re-examined previously published TCR beta repertoires from hundreds of donors and added high-resolution HLA genotyping to investigate patterns of TCR occurrence. The study combined high-throughput TCR immunosequencing, statistical association of individual TCRs with disease status, and machine learning to predict cytomegalovirus infection status. All discovery cohort repertoires had been generated on a single sequencing platform. About 5 DR-DQ haplotypes were handled as single units for association and clustering, since linkage in the cohort was strong. What the authors observed across the whole study: The cohort was sequenced for TCR beta chains only, and without alpha or paired-chain data the features that could be detected were limited. According to a later analysis, parvovirus B19, influenza, CMV and Epstein-Barr virus appeared linked to several top co-occurrence clusters. Correlated functional status among segregating V segments might reflect linkage disequilibrium, but an unknown experimental factor could not be ruled out. Broadly in line with IMGT annotations, most TCR beta V segments showed up in productive rearrangements about 90% or about 30% of the time in an earlier analysis of around 550 of the donors. In a later analysis, over 15,000 TCR beta sequences were associated with specific HLA alleles at a false discovery rate of 0.05. Some IMGT-functional V segments, including TRBV6-2 and TRBV6-3, could not be distinguished by the 87-base-pair reads and were therefore excluded. In a later analysis, most CMV-associated TCR beta chains were found to appear HLA-restricted, with HLA associations seemingly driven largely by CMV exposure. Because counts were too low, more than 15 rarely observed V segments, including chromosome 9 orphons, were left out of the earlier analysis of over 550 of the donors. Strong co-occurrence of HLA alleles, especially DR and DQ, made assigning TCR associations to individual alleles difficult. The sequencing pipeline was judged likely to have produced a cluster of highly shared sequence variants as a technical artifact. A later analysis found that HLA-associated TCR beta chains were more clonally expanded and had lower generation probabilities than equally common non-associated chains. It was suggested by the authors that the approach could potentially be generalized to other disease states and immunological phenotypes. HLA typing was unavailable for some donors at each locus, so association tests used only the typed subset. A further reported finding was that TCR beta sequences accurately predicted the HLA-A and HLA-B alleles for most subjects in the first cohort. Across donors, most TCR sequences were observed very rarely, whereas some public TCRs were present in many individuals. According to a later analysis, TCR association rates differed among HLA loci, with DRB1 alleles showing the most associated TCRs and HLA-C alleles showing the fewest. In a later genetic analysis, a missense DCLRE1C variant was associated with V-gene and J-gene trimming of TCR beta chains, and the association was replicated in an independent cohort. According to a later genetic analysis, donors in an Asian-associated ancestry cluster had fewer N-insertions in productive TCRs than the roughly 670-donor mean. The classifier was reported to diagnose cytomegalovirus status with high specificity and sensitivity in both the original cohort and the validation cohort. The study gave a list of more than 150 TCR beta chains associated with cytomegalovirus. Immune exposure information for the cohort was limited to CMV serostatus. The presence/absence analyses assumed that sequencing depth was roughly uniform across donors, and that assumption may not be true. A few of the identified cytomegalovirus-associated TCR beta chains were confirmed in vitro to be specific for cytomegalovirus antigens.

Relative to germline, V is 0 bases shorter and J is 0 bases shorter, with 12 bases between their ends. The germline V gene provides CDR1 MNHNS and CDR2 SASEGT. Counted from cysteine to phenylalanine, this CDR3 has 16 amino acids. The entry retains the CDR3 DNA only, 48 bases that are in frame from base 1. The cohort consisted of some 670 healthy bone marrow donors. All cohort members were sampled while nominally healthy, although unrecorded immune exposures were likely present. The donor tested CMV seronegative and was one of the 352 seronegative cohort members. Each donor provided a peripheral blood sample, and peripheral blood mononuclear cells were used for TCR beta sequencing. Genomic DNA extraction from the blood cell samples was performed with the Qiagen DNeasy Blood Extraction Kit. Library preparation employed the immunoSEQ multiplex PCR assay. A mixture of 60 forward primers for TCR Vbeta segments and 13 reverse primers for TCR Jbeta segments was used in the multiplex PCR. The CDR3 region of rearranged TCR beta genes was amplified from genomic DNA by a multiplex PCR assay. Amplified TCR beta libraries were sequenced as 87-base-pair reads on the Illumina HiSeq System. Per the authors' processing: Across the roughly 670 repertoires, a later analysis counted 78 million or so unique TCR beta chains, about 10 million of which were shared by at least two donors. Raw reads were error-corrected and collapsed into unique sequences with a nearest-neighbor algorithm that merged closely related sequences to remove PCR and sequencing errors. V, D and J gene segments were assigned by aligning CDR3 sequences to IMGT reference sequences. For a sequence to be retained, a match of at least six nucleotides was required to both a V gene segment and a J gene segment. Rearrangements were classified as productive when the CDR3 lacked stop codons and remained in frame with V and J, and all other rearrangements were classified as non-productive. Following IMGT convention, CDR3 was defined as the stretch from the second conserved V-encoded cysteine up to the conserved J-encoded phenylalanine. The earlier analysis of roughly 590 of the donors excluded any sequence lacking an unambiguous match to a single V gene segment. An earlier analysis of fewer than 650 of the donors classified V segments as functional when productive rearrangements were above 56.7% and as segregating when the standard deviation between donors was above 5%. A statistical classification framework was built for diagnosing cytomegalovirus status from the catalog of TCR beta chain sequences. In a later analysis, TCR nucleotide sequences were compared against IMGT/GENE-DB human TR gene sequences so that V and J genes could be assigned. Using the TCRdist pipeline, a later analysis assigned CDR3 sequences along with most-parsimonious VDJ recombination scenarios. A later analysis defined each TCR beta chain by its CDR3 amino acid sequence plus V-gene family, and excluded reads lacking a unique V-gene family. To address suspected cross-contamination and a sequencing artifact, a later analysis removed roughly 640 highly shared, low-generation-probability nucleotide sequences. In a later analysis, a clonal expansion index was calculated for each public chain from normalized within-repertoire ranks of inferred template counts. A later analysis computed generation probabilities with a VDJ recombination model fitted to out-of-frame rearrangements, and checked the results against IGoR. Hypergeometric tests were used in a later analysis to score TCR-TCR, TCR-HLA and TCR-CMV co-occurrence, with a repertoire-size bias correction applied to the TCR pairs. A later analysis estimated false discovery rates by permuting HLA or CMV assignments 20 times. In a later analysis, co-occurring TCRs were grouped using DBSCAN, with TCRdist sequence similarity added in when clustering inside HLA-allele-positive subsets. For co-occurrence clustering, repertoires with fewer than 30,000 or more than 120,000 public chains were excluded, along with about five repertoires with anomalous nucleotide sharing. The source is immuneACCESS, and TCRdb retained only in-frame sequences with V and J called. Part of the clones is not carried over; for the studies checked, unresolved V genes explain less than half of this, and the remainder is unexplained. The V and J calls and clone size are taken from that table; D and trimming were inferred from the DNA. The sample data list roughly 140,000 clones, and 84% of these were observed just once. Roughly 2.7% of the sample lies in the top ten.

The TCR originated in a boy under 10 years old in good health and CMV-seronegative. The V and J genes are TRBV6-1 and TRBJ2-7; too little of a D gene remains to name it. Sequencing used PBMCs. For the CDR3, the sequence is CASSEAFDWPSYEQYF. The sequenced DNA: TGTGCCAGCAGTGAAGCTTTCGACTGGCCCTCCTACGAGCAGTACTTC.